The text below deals with one T cell receptor beta chain. The junction departs from germline at one end; a sequencing error may be responsible. The CDR3 sequence is 16 residues long. Germline assignment: CDR1 SGHRS and CDR2 YFSETQ. This sample stems from a study of blood T cell repertoires in COVID-19. In the original workflow: From reference gene primer amplification, estimates of nucleated cell counts were derived. TCRdb keeps only in-frame clones here, not all; method: immunoSEQ multiplex PCR. D and trimming come from the DNA, and the V and J calls and clone size come from that table. The repertoire consists of just over 250,000 clones, with 80% to 90% occurring once and the leading ten covering under 4.5%.

The sequence was collected from a young man with acute COVID-19. The specimen sequenced was PBMCs or T cells enriched from blood (not recorded which). The chain uses TRBV5-1 and TRBJ2-1; D not certain. As DNA, the CDR3 is TGTGCCAGCAGCTGGCCCTCCAAGTTGACCTACAATGAGCAGTTCTTC. It translates to CASSWPSKLTYNEQFF.